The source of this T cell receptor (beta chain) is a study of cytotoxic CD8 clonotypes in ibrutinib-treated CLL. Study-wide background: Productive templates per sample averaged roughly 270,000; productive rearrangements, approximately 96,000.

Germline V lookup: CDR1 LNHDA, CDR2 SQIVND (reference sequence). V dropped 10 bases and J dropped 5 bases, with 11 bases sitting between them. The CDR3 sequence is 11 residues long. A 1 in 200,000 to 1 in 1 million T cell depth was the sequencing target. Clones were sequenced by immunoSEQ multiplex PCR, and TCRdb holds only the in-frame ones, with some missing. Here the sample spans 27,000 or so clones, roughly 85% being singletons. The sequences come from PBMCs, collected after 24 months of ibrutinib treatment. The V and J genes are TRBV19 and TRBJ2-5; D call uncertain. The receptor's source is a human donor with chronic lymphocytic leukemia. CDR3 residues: CATQSRETQYF. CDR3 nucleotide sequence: TGTGCCACCCAATCTCGGGAGACCCAGTACTTC.